This T cell receptor (beta chain) appears in the sequencing data of a study of T cell repertoires in cytomegalovirus infection. CDR1 is SGDLS and CDR2 is YYNGEE in the germline V gene. The junction had 6 bases not matched to a gene; V was cut back by 0 bases and J by 2 bases. The CDR3 has 16 residues. As for this clonotype: Antigen: not known.

One entry per CDR3 protein, called by TCRdb with MiXCR from the reads. The sample has approximately 1,000,000 distinct CDR3 sequences; roughly 30% are singletons. The V call is TRBV9, the J call TRBJ2-3; 7 bases are shared with TRBD2. The sequence was collected from a human donor in good health (CMV status not recorded). Some clones in this sample may be carry-over from other donors' samples. The sequencing used cultured CD8+ T cells from PBMCs, collected from culture after CMV antigen stimulation. CDR3 loop: CASSVVERGNTDTQYF. The CDR3 bases are TGTGCCAGCAGCGTAGTCGAGCGGGGAAACACAGATACGCAGTATTTT.